What follows is one T cell receptor (beta chain) and its context. This specimen comes from a study of blood T cell repertoires in COVID-19. Profiling relied on immunoSEQ multiplex PCR, and the TCRdb table lists in-frame clones only, not all of them. Of 210,000 or so clones listed, around 89% are singletons. The V end was cut by 3 bases, the J end by 1 base, with 9 bases between. The CDR3 spans 13 residues. Per germline, CDR1 SQVTM and CDR2 ANQGSEA. Sequencing was performed on peripheral blood. The sequence was obtained from a woman aged 40 to 49 with acute or convalescent COVID-19. The chain uses TRBV29-1 and TRBJ1-2, with D perhaps matching TRBD1 (5 bases). CDR3 amino acids: CSVDDSFNYGYTF. In DNA form, the CDR3 reads TGCAGCGTTGACGACAGTTTTAACTATGGCTACACCTTC.